This TCR beta chain was profiled in a study of T cell responses to AZD1222 COVID-19 vaccine (dated by TCRdb to the early 2020s). Describing the broader study: AZD1222 recipients with second doses at about 4 weeks or about 12 weeks were pooled, because spike-specific TCR depth and breadth did not differ between schedules. A total of 230 or so trial participants underwent TCR sequencing, of whom some 210 received two doses of AZD1222 and about 25 received two doses of the MenACWY control vaccine. Trial participants were enrolled by age into 18-55, 56-69 and 70-plus year subgroups, with roughly 160, 29 and 62 TCR-sequenced participants respectively. General study outcomes and caveats: In the small 56-69-year group, the increase in depth fell short of significance, most likely because of low power. Conclusions about previously exposed vaccinees are limited, since just 6 or 7 AZD1222 recipients were seropositive for SARS-CoV-2 at baseline. Because no day 14 peak-response samples were available, the repertoires could be characterized only after the peak T cell response. Reportedly, almost half of the unique spike-specific TCRs recognized epitopes lying outside the regions that are mutated in the B.1.351 and B.1.1.7 variants. Most participants were white British and females outnumbered males, and the authors suggested that clonal diversity may have been underestimated. Vaccine-associated CD4 TCRs spanned the whole spike protein, with dominant responses in regions 160-218 and 743-854. Spike-specific TCR breadth and depth rose significantly after two AZD1222 doses compared with day 0 and with MenACWY recipients.

Sequences LGHNT (CDR1) and FRNRAP (CDR2) are obtained from the germline V gene. V was cut back by 2 bases and J by 1 base, leaving a gap of 2 bases between them. The CDR3 runs 13 residues from the cysteine to the phenylalanine. Only CDR3 DNA remains: 39 bases, in frame from the first base. The CDR3 regions of human TCRbeta chains were analyzed by immunosequencing. Per the original workflow: Repertoire TCRs were checked for matches against a reference library of SARS-CoV-2-specific TCRs that had been generated using the MIRA antigen-specificity platform. Breadth meant the fraction of unique TCRs that were SARS-CoV-2-associated, whereas depth meant the fraction of total T cells that were SARS-CoV-2-associated. Using the MIRA data, every spike-specific TCR was mapped to the spike region that the TCR reacted to and assigned to either a CD4 or a CD8 class. Log10-transformed breadth and depth values were compared by one-way ANOVA with Sidak's multiple comparisons tests. TCRdb re-hosts the immuneACCESS table, in-frame sequences only. Its copies lack some clones; in the studies checked, an unresolved V gene accounts for under half of them, and the cause for the rest is not known. V, J and clone size are those of that table, while D and trimming were read from the DNA. The sample table records 100,000 or so clones; around nine tenths of these occur just once. The ten largest clonotypes hold around 3.1% of the sample.

As to this clone: Its antigen is still unknown. No much larger clone is present one base from it, and per-base qualities are unavailable.

The time point label of this sample denotes: baseline before first vaccination. Samples from vaccinated people were obtained from the UK trials COV001 and COV002, which included a single-blind randomized controlled phase 2/3 trial of AZD1222 (ChAdOx1 nCoV-19) in healthy adults. For TCRbeta chain sequencing, PBMC samples were collected from trial participants at day 0 and at day 28 after the second dose. This chain is built from TRBV12-5 and TRBJ2-2, with no reliable assignment of the D segment. The sample consisted of peripheral blood, taken on day 0 of AZD1222 vaccination. This receptor was identified in an adult in good health. The sequence in DNA is TGTGCTAGTGGTTTGAAGAACACCGGGGAGCTGTTTTTT. This sequence encodes CASGLKNTGELFF. The CDR3, completed at both ends by the reference TRBV12-5 and TRBJ2-2 genes, gives the full variable domain DARVTQTPRHKVTEMGQEVTMRCQPILGHNTVFWYRQTMMQGLELLAYFRNRAPLDDSGMPKDRFSAEMPDATLATLKIQPSEPRDSAVYFCASGLKNTGELFFGEGSRLTVL.